The entry that follows covers one TCR beta chain sequence. These data originate in a study of control samples from healthy donors and cancer patients. TCRdb's table, derived via immunoSEQ multiplex PCR, lists solely in-frame clones and lacks some. Among just over 150,000 clones, over 90% were seen once, and the ten largest hold 2% to 2.5%. Germline trimming cut 1 base from V and 2 bases from J; bases unmatched to any gene: 5. The CDR3 has 16 residues. From germline, CDR1 is LNHNV and CDR2 YYDKDF (reference sequence). The chain couples TRBV15 to TRBJ1-5; TRBD1 matches 7 bases. This receptor was identified in a middle-aged man in good health. The sample was blood. The CDR3 coding sequence is TGTGCCACCAGCAGAGCACGGACAGGAGGCAATCAGCCCCAGCATTTT. Translation gives CATSRARTGGNQPQHF. Full variable domain (rest looked up from reference TRBV15 and TRBJ1-5): DAMVIQNPRYQVTQFGKPVTLSCSQTLNHNVMYWYQQKSSQAPKLLFHYYDKDFNNEADTPDNFQSRRPNTSFCFLDIRSPGLGDTAMYLCATSRARTGGNQPQHFGDGTRLSIL.